The 19 T cell receptor beta chains below come from one sample, sequenced in a study of blood T cells in healthy people across ages. Then a second PCR, running roughly 7 to 11 cycles, was carried out with a sample-barcoded 5' primer and a J-beta primer mix. TCRdb called the 5' RACE reads again in MiXCR, with one record for every CDR3 protein. This table has 1,100,000 or so distinct CDR3 sequences, 40% to 45% appearing once. Sequencing used blood. The source is an older woman in good health.

The table lists this clonotype with a few counts. The chain couples TRBV5-1 to TRBJ2-3; D might be TRBD2 (6 bases). Trimming cost V 4 bases and J 6 bases, with 18 bases left between them. The germline V gene encodes CDR1 SGHRS and CDR2 YFSETQ. The CDR3 totals 15 residues. CDR3 loop: CASSIITGRKDTQYF. In nucleotides, the CDR3 is TGCGCCAGCAGCATTATCACCGGGAGAAAGGATACGCAGTATTTT.

Comment on this clonotype: A read error is possible here, since a much larger clone lies one base away. The chain links TRBV7-2 to TRBJ2-3; D gene unclear. Germline loops: CDR1 SGHTA, CDR2 FQGNSA. CDR3 length: 12 amino acids. The CDR3 sequence: CAGSLDVDTQYF. Written as DNA, the CDR3 is TGTGCCGGCAGCTTAGACGTAGATACGCAGTATTTT. The variable domain in full, with the rest retrieved from reference TRBV7-2 and TRBJ2-3, is GAGVSQSPSNKVTEKGKDVELRCDPISGHTALYWYRQSLGQGLEFLIYFQGNSAPDKSGLPSDRFSAERTGGSVSTLTIQRTQQEDSAVYLCAGSLDVDTQYFGPGTRLTVL.

This clonotype has just a few counts. The chain has TRBV20-1 and TRBJ2-7; perhaps TRBD1 as D (6 bases). CDR1 is DFQATT and CDR2 is SNEGSKA in the germline V gene (reference sequence). The CDR3 runs 15 residues. Trimming removed 0 bases at V and 4 bases at J, with 16 bases between. CDR3 protein: CSARDRQADLYEQYF. Written as DNA, the CDR3 is TGCAGTGCTAGAGACCGACAGGCCGACTTATACGAGCAGTACTTC.

CDR3 sequence reads: CASSIGGQTYNEQFF. CDR3 DNA sequence: TGTGCCAGCAGCATAGGGGGACAAACATACAATGAGCAGTTCTTC. V and J are TRBV7-2 and TRBJ2-1, with D maybe TRBD1 (6 bases). Trimming took off 5 bases at V and 4 bases at J, with 15 bases between the two ends. The germline CDR1 and CDR2 sequences are SGHTA and FQGNSA. The CDR3 runs 15 residues.

The V and J genes are TRBV14 and TRBJ2-7; D is perhaps TRBD1 (5 bases). V was clipped by 4 bases and J by 4 bases, with 17 bases between them. This CDR3 comprises 15 residues. The germline V gene has CDR1 SGHDN and CDR2 FVKESK. The CDR3 loop reads CASSLQGSILYEQYF. For the CDR3, the DNA is TGTGCCAGCAGCCTCCAGGGTTCGATCCTGTACGAGCAGTACTTC.

This clonotype has more than one count but fewer than ten. The chain links TRBV30 to TRBJ2-1, with unresolved D. The CDR3 is 15 amino acids. V lost 4 bases and J lost 2, with 15 bases in between. Looked up from germline, CDR1 is GTSNPN and CDR2 is SVGIG (reference sequence). The CDR3 reads CAWTSVGRTYNEQFF. The CDR3 region has the DNA TGTGCCTGGACGTCAGTGGGTCGCACCTACAATGAGCAGTTCTTC.

The V and J genes are TRBV15 and TRBJ2-5, with TRBD1 matching 9 bases. With the DNA end fitting TRBJ2-7 better, the J assignment may be wrong. This CDR3 region has 15 residues. Germline values: CDR1 LNHNV, CDR2 YYDKDF (reference sequence). The CDR3 loop is CATSKEQGAHHEQYF. The CDR3 DNA sequence: TGTGCCACCAGCAAAGAACAGGGGGCGCACCACGAGCAGTACTTC.

The chain is built from TRBV7-2 and TRBJ1-5; D possibly corresponds to TRBD1 (5 bases). The length of the CDR3 is 15 residues. Trimming removed 2 bases from V and 0 bases from J, with 8 bases in between. Germline lookup yields CDR1 SGHTA and CDR2 FQGNSA. CDR3 DNA: TGTGCCAGCAGCTTATGGGGGGATAGCAATCAGCCCCAGCATTTT. Protein: CASSLWGDSNQPQHF.

This clonotype has more than one count but fewer than ten. The V call is TRBV20-1, the J call TRBJ2-7; 12 bases are shared with TRBD2. The V gene end was trimmed by 3 bases and the J gene end by 3 bases; junction bases not matched to a gene: 9. The CDR3 runs 16 residues. CDR1 and CDR2 (germline): DFQATT, SNEGSKA (reference sequence). CDR3 in amino acids: CSASDATSGGNYEQYF. The CDR3 coding sequence is TGCAGTGCTAGTGATGCGACTAGCGGGGGAAACTACGAGCAGTACTTC.

This chain connects TRBV7-9 to TRBJ1-4; no clear D. CDR1 SEHNR and CDR2 FQNEAQ come from the germline V gene (reference sequence). There are 15 residues in the CDR3. V was clipped by 3 bases and J by 2 bases, with 10 bases between them. The DNA for the CDR3 is TGTGCCAGCAGCTTCGACGGTGGGACTAATGAAAAACTGTTTTTT. Translated: CASSFDGGTNEKLFF.

The rearrangement joins TRBV7-9 to TRBJ2-2; D unresolved. CDR3 length: 14 amino acids. Germline V gene sequence: CDR1 SEHNR, CDR2 FQNEAQ (reference sequence). V lost 0 bases and J 5 bases, leaving 7 bases between the germline ends. The CDR3 nucleotides are TGTGCCAGCAGCTTAGCGTCGGCTACCGGGGAGCTGTTTTTT. Its protein product is CASSLASATGELFF.

This chain joins TRBV20-1 and TRBJ2-7, with D possibly TRBD2 on 6 matching bases. This CDR3 has 14 amino acids. V was trimmed by 6 bases and J by 5 bases, leaving 20 bases between them. Germline CDR1 reads DFQATT; CDR2 reads SNEGSKA (reference sequence). The CDR3 loop reads CSATDGRTRDEQYF. For the CDR3, the DNA is TGCAGTGCAACAGACGGGAGAACCCGGGACGAGCAGTACTTC.

The chain links TRBV28 to TRBJ2-1; 10 positions match TRBD2. V was pared by 6 bases and J by 9 bases, with 17 bases of the junction left unmatched. The CDR3 runs to 17 residues. Germline CDR1 reads MDHEN; CDR2 reads SYDVKM. The CDR3 protein is CASRPIRASGRRGEQFF. DNA of the CDR3: TGTGCCAGCAGACCGATTCGGGCTAGCGGGAGAAGGGGTGAGCAGTTCTTC. Variable domain in full (rest from reference TRBV28 and TRBJ2-1): DVKVTQSSRYLVKRTGEKVFLECVQDMDHENMFWYRQDPGLGLRLIYFSYDVKMKEKGDIPEGYSVSREKKERFSLILESASTNQTSMYLCASRPIRASGRRGEQFFGPGTRLTVL.

This chain uses TRBV5-1 with TRBJ1-1, with no clear D. Germline CDR1 reads SGHRS; CDR2 reads YFSETQ. The CDR3 has 14 amino acids. V dropped 1 base and J dropped 8 bases, with 15 bases sitting between them. CDR3 bases: TGCGCCAGCAGCTTGATACAGCTCCCCGCCGAAGCTTTCTTT. Translated, it gives CASSLIQLPAEAFF.

This clonotype was observed many times. The rearrangement links TRBV27 to TRBJ1-2; a possible D gene is TRBD1 (5 bases). The CDR3 is made up of 15 amino acids. Trimming took off 1 base at V and 4 bases at J, with 13 bases between the two ends. From germline, CDR1 is MNHEY and CDR2 SMNVEV (reference sequence). The CDR3 loop is CASSLFRDPSYGYTF. The DNA for the CDR3 is TGTGCCAGCAGTTTATTCAGGGACCCTTCCTATGGCTACACCTTC.

This clonotype was detected only a few times. The chain combines TRBV5-4 with TRBJ2-7; TRBD2 is a possible D gene (5 bases). Germline-derived CDR1 and CDR2 are SGHNT and YYREEE (reference sequence). The V and J ends lost 4 bases and 1 base respectively, with 15 bases between them. This CDR3 has 15 residues. The DNA for the CDR3 is TGTGCCAGCAGCCGTGACACCTCGGGGTCCTACGAGCAGTACTTC. It is translated as CASSRDTSGSYEQYF.

The chain employs TRBV13 and TRBJ2-1; 13 bases are shared with TRBD2. The germline gives CDR1 PRHDT, CDR2 FYEKMQ (reference sequence). V trimming: 8 bases; J trimming: 7 bases; junction bases outside the gene matches: 8. The CDR3 contains 15 residues. The CDR3 is CASGSTSGRGNEQFF. DNA of the CDR3: TGTGCCAGCGGGTCAACTAGCGGGAGGGGGAATGAGCAGTTCTTC.

A word on this clonotype: The junction departs from germline at one end; a sequencing error may be responsible. V and J are TRBV29-1 and TRBJ2-3; TRBD2 is a possible D gene (5 bases). This CDR3 region has 14 residues. Germline V gene sequence: CDR1 SQVTM, CDR2 ANQGSEA. Written as DNA, the CDR3 is TGCAGCGGGACGAGGAGGATTAGCACAGATAGGCAGTATTTT. This gives the protein CSGTRRISTDRQYF.

The chain recombines TRBV7-9 with TRBJ2-3, with TRBD2 identical over 9 bases. Trimming removed 5 bases from V and 0 bases from J; junction bases left unmatched: 12. The CDR3 has 18 residues. Germline V gene lookup returns CDR1 SEHNR and CDR2 FQNEAQ (reference sequence). CDR3 residues: CASSPGRLAGFSTDTQYF. Here the CDR3 DNA reads TGTGCCAGCAGCCCCGGACGGCTAGCGGGATTTAGCACAGATACGCAGTATTTT.